These T cell receptor beta chains were read from a single sample in a study of blood T cell repertoires in COVID-19. The assay was immunoSEQ multiplex PCR, and TCRdb's table has in-frame clones only and misses some. The sample holds roughly 17,000 clones, 70% to 90% seen once. Material: peripheral blood. These TCRs come from a human donor in a cohort sampled during active COVID-19. Each CDR3 is given with its conserved first and last residue. A D gene is named only where the DNA matches it firmly. Not every row has a clone size; where given, it reads once, few, many or a size class.

v_call: TRBV28; d_call: -; clone_size: -; j_call: TRBJ1-4; cdr3_nt: TGTGCCAGTTGGAGCAGGGGTAATGAAAAACTGTTTTTT; cdr3_aa: CASWSRGNEKLFF
v_call: TRBV5-1; d_call: TRBD1; clone_size: -; j_call: TRBJ2-1; cdr3_nt: TGCGCCAGCAGCTTGGATGCGGGGACAGGGCCTCATGAGCAGTTCTTC; cdr3_aa: CASSLDAGTGPHEQFF
v_call: TRBV7-2; d_call: TRBD1; clone_size: -; j_call: TRBJ1-3; cdr3_nt: TGTGCCAGCAGCAAAGGACAGGGTTCACGCTCTGGAAACACCATATATTTT; cdr3_aa: CASSKGQGSRSGNTIYF
v_call: TRBV19; d_call: -; clone_size: -; j_call: TRBJ1-3; cdr3_nt: TGTGCCAGTAGTATTCCGGCAGGCGGAAACACCATATATTTT; cdr3_aa: CASSIPAGGNTIYF
v_call: TRBV5-4; d_call: TRBD1; clone_size: -; j_call: TRBJ1-1; cdr3_nt: TGTGCCAGCAGCCTCTCTAGGACAGGAGGGAACACTGAAGCTTTCTTT; cdr3_aa: CASSLSRTGGNTEAFF
v_call: TRBV10-3; d_call: -; clone_size: -; j_call: TRBJ2-7; cdr3_nt: TGTGCCATCAGTGGAGCAGCAGGGCCTACCTTCTACGAGCAGTACTTC; cdr3_aa: CAISGAAGPTFYEQYF
v_call: TRBV18; d_call: -; clone_size: -; j_call: TRBJ2-7; cdr3_nt: TGTGCCAGCTCACCCCAGACAGGCTCCTACGAGCAGTACTTC; cdr3_aa: CASSPQTGSYEQYF
v_call: TRBV5-4; d_call: TRBD2; clone_size: -; j_call: TRBJ2-3; cdr3_nt: TGTGCCAGCAGCTTGGTGAGCGGGGGGGACACAGATACGCAGTATTTT; cdr3_aa: CASSLVSGGDTDTQYF
v_call: TRBV20-1; d_call: -; clone_size: -; j_call: TRBJ2-3; cdr3_nt: TGCAGTGCCAGTCCCAGGGATACGCAGTATTTT; cdr3_aa: CSASPRDTQYF
v_call: TRBV19; d_call: TRBD2; clone_size: few; j_call: TRBJ2-5; cdr3_nt: TGTGCCTCCCCCCGGGAGGGGCCCCAAGAGACCCAGTACTTC; cdr3_aa: CASPREGPQETQYF
v_call: TRBV7-8; d_call: TRBD2; clone_size: -; j_call: TRBJ2-5; cdr3_nt: TGTGCCAGCAGCGCACCGGGACTAGCGGGGGTAGGGACCCAGTACTTC; cdr3_aa: CASSAPGLAGVGTQYF
v_call: TRBV6-2/TRBV6-3; d_call: TRBD1; clone_size: -; j_call: TRBJ2-5; cdr3_nt: TGTGCCAGCAGCCCTACCCCGGGACAGGTATCAGAGACCCAGTACTTC; cdr3_aa: CASSPTPGQVSETQYF
v_call: TRBV27; d_call: -; clone_size: few; j_call: TRBJ2-2; cdr3_nt: TGTGCCAGCAGCGCGCGGACAGTCGAGGGGCTGTTTTTT; cdr3_aa: CASSARTVEGLFF
v_call: TRBV7-3; d_call: -; clone_size: few; j_call: TRBJ1-1; cdr3_nt: TGTGCCAGCAGCCCGGGCCCAGGGGACACTGAAGCTTTCTTT; cdr3_aa: CASSPGPGDTEAFF
v_call: TRBV7-9; d_call: TRBD1; clone_size: -; j_call: TRBJ1-2; cdr3_nt: TGTGCCAGCAGCTCGGCCCCCGGGACAGGGGGCTATGGCTACACCTTC; cdr3_aa: CASSSAPGTGGYGYTF
v_call: TRBV5-5; d_call: -; clone_size: -; j_call: TRBJ1-4; cdr3_nt: TGTGCCAGCAGCTCGGGAATTTCATCTGAAAAACTGTTTTTT; cdr3_aa: CASSSGISSEKLFF
v_call: TRBV11-2; d_call: -; clone_size: -; j_call: TRBJ1-6; cdr3_nt: TGTGCCAGCAGCTTAAGGGGATCAAGGTCCTATAATTCACCCCTCCACTTT; cdr3_aa: CASSLRGSRSYNSPLHF
v_call: TRBV27; d_call: TRBD1; clone_size: -; j_call: TRBJ1-2; cdr3_nt: TGTGCCAGCAGTTCCACCGGGACAGGGGTACTAAGCGGGTACTATGGCTACACCTTC; cdr3_aa: CASSSTGTGVLSGYYGYTF
v_call: TRBV6-5; d_call: -; clone_size: -; j_call: TRBJ1-2; cdr3_nt: TGTGCCAGCAGACCACCACGCGGACAGACCTATGGCTACACCTTC; cdr3_aa: CASRPPRGQTYGYTF
v_call: TRBV5-1; d_call: TRBD2; clone_size: -; j_call: TRBJ2-3; cdr3_nt: TGCGCCAGCAGCTTCCAGCGGGGGAGCACAGATACGCAGTATTTT; cdr3_aa: CASSFQRGSTDTQYF
v_call: TRBV6-6; d_call: -; clone_size: -; j_call: TRBJ1-6; cdr3_nt: TGTGCCATCAATGAACAGTCCTATAATTCACCCCTCCACTTT; cdr3_aa: CAINEQSYNSPLHF
v_call: TRBV27; d_call: -; clone_size: -; j_call: TRBJ1-2; cdr3_nt: TGTGCCAGCAGCTACCGGTCGGGCTATGGCTACACCTTC; cdr3_aa: CASSYRSGYGYTF
v_call: TRBV2; d_call: -; clone_size: medium-sized; j_call: TRBJ2-7; cdr3_nt: TGTGCCAGCACCCAGGGGACGGAAGCCTACGAGCAGTACTTC; cdr3_aa: CASTQGTEAYEQYF
v_call: TRBV5-6; d_call: -; clone_size: once; j_call: TRBJ1-3; cdr3_nt: TGTGCCAGCAGCCCAACGACAGTTTTACGCTCTGGAAACACCATATATTTT; cdr3_aa: CASSPTTVLRSGNTIYF
v_call: TRBV7-3; d_call: -; clone_size: -; j_call: TRBJ1-2; cdr3_nt: TGTGCCAGCAGCTCCCCGGGGGGGTATGGCTACACCTTC; cdr3_aa: CASSSPGGYGYTF
v_call: TRBV19; d_call: TRBD2; clone_size: -; j_call: TRBJ2-3; cdr3_nt: TGTGCCAGTAGTCTCCGGGACTACCCCGGGCCCACAGATACGCAGTATTTT; cdr3_aa: CASSLRDYPGPTDTQYF
v_call: TRBV5-1; d_call: TRBD2; clone_size: -; j_call: TRBJ2-1; cdr3_nt: TGCGCCAGCAGCTCTCAACTAGCGGGGGGCGTCTACAATGAGCAGTTCTTC; cdr3_aa: CASSSQLAGGVYNEQFF
v_call: TRBV27; d_call: -; clone_size: -; j_call: TRBJ1-2; cdr3_nt: TGTGCCAGCAGTTTAGTGTCCGGGCAGGGAGGTGGCTACACCTTC; cdr3_aa: CASSLVSGQGGGYTF
v_call: TRBV11-2; d_call: -; clone_size: -; j_call: TRBJ2-7; cdr3_nt: TGTGCCAGCAGCGATACAGGGGGGGCGGAGCTGACCTACGAGCAGTACTTC; cdr3_aa: CASSDTGGAELTYEQYF
v_call: TRBV23-1; d_call: TRBD1; clone_size: -; j_call: TRBJ1-1; cdr3_nt: TGCGCCAGCAGTCAAACCCGACAGGGGAGAAGCACTGAAGCTTTCTTT; cdr3_aa: CASSQTRQGRSTEAFF